This T cell receptor (beta chain) was documented in a study of blood T cell repertoires in COVID-19. The data were produced by immunoSEQ multiplex PCR, yet TCRdb's version contains in-frame clones alone and is incomplete. The sample lists about 35,000 clones, over 80% seen once, with around a tenth in the top ten. The CDR3 extends over 18 amino acids. The V and J ends lost 3 bases and 7 bases, in that order; junction bases with no gene match: 19. CDR1 and CDR2 (germline): SGHRS, YFSETQ. The chain couples TRBV5-1 to TRBJ2-1; 7 nucleotides line up with TRBD2. Material for sequencing was peripheral blood. This TCR was sampled from an older man with active COVID-19. In nucleotides, the CDR3 is TGCGCCAGCAGCTGGACCCTCGCCAGCGGGGAGTATTTAAATGAGCAGTTCTTC. It codes for CASSWTLASGEYLNEQFF.